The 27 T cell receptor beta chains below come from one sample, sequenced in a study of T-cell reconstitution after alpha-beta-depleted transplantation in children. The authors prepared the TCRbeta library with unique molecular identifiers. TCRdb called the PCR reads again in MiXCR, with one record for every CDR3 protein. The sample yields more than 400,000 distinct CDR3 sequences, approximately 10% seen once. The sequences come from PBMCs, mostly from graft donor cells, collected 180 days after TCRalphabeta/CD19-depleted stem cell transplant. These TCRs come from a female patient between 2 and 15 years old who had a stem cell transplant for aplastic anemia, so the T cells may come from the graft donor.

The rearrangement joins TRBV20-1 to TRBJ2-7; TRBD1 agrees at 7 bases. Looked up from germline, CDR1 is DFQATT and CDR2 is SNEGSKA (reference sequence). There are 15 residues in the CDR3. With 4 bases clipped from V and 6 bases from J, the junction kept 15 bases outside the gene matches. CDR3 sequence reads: CSAIYRGRGFGEQYV. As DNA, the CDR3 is TGCAGTGCTATATACAGGGGAAGGGGGTTTGGCGAGCAGTACGTC.

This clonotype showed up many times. The CDR3: CASRPGTFYEQYF. CDR3 coding DNA: TGTGCCAGCAGGCCTGGGACTTTCTACGAGCAGTACTTC. V usage is TRBV28 and J usage is TRBJ2-7, with TRBD2 as a possible D gene (6 bases). The V gene lost 6 bases and the J gene lost 3 bases, with 12 bases spanning the gap. The length of the CDR3 is 13 residues. CDR1 is MDHEN, CDR2 SYDVKM, per germline.

CDR3 amino acids: CASSYLNEQFF. CDR3 bases: TGTGCCAGCAGTTACTTAAATGAGCAGTTCTTC. The chain recombines TRBV6-5 with TRBJ2-1; D gene uncertain. With 1 base removed from V and 7 bases from J, the gap between germline ends came to 2 bases. Germline V lookup: CDR1 MNHEY, CDR2 SVGAGI. The CDR3 spans 11 residues.

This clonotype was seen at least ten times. The CDR3 is CASSLPLGGSYNEQFF. DNA of the CDR3: TGTGCCAGCAGCTTACCGTTGGGAGGTTCCTACAATGAGCAGTTCTTC. The genes are TRBV7-9 and TRBJ2-1, with D tentatively TRBD2 (6 bases). There are 16 residues in the CDR3. The V gene's germline CDR1 is SEHNR and CDR2 FQNEAQ (reference sequence). Trimming took off 2 bases at V and 1 base at J, with 12 bases between the two ends.

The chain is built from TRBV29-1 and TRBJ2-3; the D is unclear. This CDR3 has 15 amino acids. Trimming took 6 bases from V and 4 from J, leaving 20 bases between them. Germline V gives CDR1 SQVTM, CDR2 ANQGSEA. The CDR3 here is CSVLMTGKSADTQYF. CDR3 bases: TGCAGCGTCCTTATGACTGGCAAGAGCGCAGATACGCAGTATTTT.

DNA for the CDR3: TGCAGCGTTGATTTCGCTCTAATCACGAATGAGCAGTTCTTC. Its protein product is CSVDFALITNEQFF. V is TRBV29-1 and J is TRBJ2-1, with no clear D. CDR3 size: 14 residues. Trimming stripped 3 bases from V and 7 bases from J, with 16 bases between. Germline V gene lookup returns CDR1 SQVTM and CDR2 ANQGSEA.

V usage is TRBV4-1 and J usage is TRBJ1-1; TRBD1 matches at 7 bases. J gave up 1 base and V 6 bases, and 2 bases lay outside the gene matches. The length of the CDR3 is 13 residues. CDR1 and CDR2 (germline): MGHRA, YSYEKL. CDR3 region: CASSTGANTEAFF. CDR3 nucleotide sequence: TGCGCCAGCAGTACAGGGGCGAACACTGAAGCTTTCTTT.

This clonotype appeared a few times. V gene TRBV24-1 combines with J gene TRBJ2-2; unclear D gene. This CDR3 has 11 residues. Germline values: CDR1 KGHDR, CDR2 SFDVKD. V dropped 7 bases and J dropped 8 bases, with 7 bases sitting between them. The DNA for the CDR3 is TGTGCCACCAGGTCATCGGGGGAGCTGTTTTTT. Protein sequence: CATRSSGELFF.

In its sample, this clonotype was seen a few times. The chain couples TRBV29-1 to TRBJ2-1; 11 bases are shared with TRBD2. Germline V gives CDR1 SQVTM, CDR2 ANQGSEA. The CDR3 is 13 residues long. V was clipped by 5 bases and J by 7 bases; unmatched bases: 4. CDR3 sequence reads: CSVTRLAGNEQFF. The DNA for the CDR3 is TGCAGCGTTACCCGACTAGCGGGGAATGAGCAGTTCTTC.

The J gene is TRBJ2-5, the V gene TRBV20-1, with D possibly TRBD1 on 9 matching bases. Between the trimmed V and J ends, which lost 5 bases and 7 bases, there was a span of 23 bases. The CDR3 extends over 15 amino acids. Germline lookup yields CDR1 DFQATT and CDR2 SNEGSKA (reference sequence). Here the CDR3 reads CSADHRDRAGGTQYF. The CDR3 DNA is TGCAGTGCTGACCACCGGGACAGGGCGGGAGGGACCCAGTACTTC.

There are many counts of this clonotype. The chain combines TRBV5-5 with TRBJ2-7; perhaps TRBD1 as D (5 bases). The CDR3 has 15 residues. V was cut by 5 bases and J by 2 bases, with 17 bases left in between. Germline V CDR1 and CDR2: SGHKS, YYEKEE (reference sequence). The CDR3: CASRRKDWTPYEQYF. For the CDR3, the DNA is TGTGCCAGCAGGCGAAAGGATTGGACACCCTACGAGCAGTACTTC.

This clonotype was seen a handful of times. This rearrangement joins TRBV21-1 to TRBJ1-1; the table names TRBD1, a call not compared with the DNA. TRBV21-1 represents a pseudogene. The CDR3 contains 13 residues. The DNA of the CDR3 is TGTGCCAGCAGCCCAGAGGGGTTCACTGAAGCTTTCTTT. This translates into CASSPEGFTEAFF.

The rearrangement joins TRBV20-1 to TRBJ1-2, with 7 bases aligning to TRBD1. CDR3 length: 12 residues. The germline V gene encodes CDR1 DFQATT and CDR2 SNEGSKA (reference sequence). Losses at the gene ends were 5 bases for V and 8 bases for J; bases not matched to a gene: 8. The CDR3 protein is CSAPTGEEGYTF. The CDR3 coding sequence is TGCAGTGCTCCAACAGGGGAGGAGGGCTACACCTTC.

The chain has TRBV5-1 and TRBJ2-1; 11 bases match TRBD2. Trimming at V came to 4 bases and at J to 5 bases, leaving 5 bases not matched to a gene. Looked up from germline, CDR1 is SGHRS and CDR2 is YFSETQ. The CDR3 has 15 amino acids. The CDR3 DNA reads TGCGCCAGCAGCCCAGGACTAGCGGGCCACAATGAGCAGTTCTTC. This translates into CASSPGLAGHNEQFF.

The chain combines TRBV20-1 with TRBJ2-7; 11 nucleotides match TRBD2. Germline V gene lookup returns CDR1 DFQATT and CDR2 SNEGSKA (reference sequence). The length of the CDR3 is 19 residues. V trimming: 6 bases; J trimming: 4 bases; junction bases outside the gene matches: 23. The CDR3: CSANPYFVSGRALGYEQYF. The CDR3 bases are TGCAGTGCCAACCCATACTTCGTTAGCGGGAGGGCCCTGGGGTACGAGCAGTACTTC.

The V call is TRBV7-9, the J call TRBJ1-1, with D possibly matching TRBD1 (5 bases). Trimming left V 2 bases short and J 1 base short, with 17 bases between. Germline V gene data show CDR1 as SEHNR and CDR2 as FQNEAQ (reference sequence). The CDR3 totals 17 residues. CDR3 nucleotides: TGTGCCAGCAGCTTACGGGGGACGACAGAGGAGAACACTGAAGCTTTCTTT. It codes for CASSLRGTTEENTEAFF.

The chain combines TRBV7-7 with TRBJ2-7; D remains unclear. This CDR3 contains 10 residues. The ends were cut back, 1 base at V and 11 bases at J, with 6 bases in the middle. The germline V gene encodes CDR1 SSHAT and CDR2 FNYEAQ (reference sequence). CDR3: CASSLGQEYF. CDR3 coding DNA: TGTGCCAGCAGCTTAGGGCAGGAGTACTTC.

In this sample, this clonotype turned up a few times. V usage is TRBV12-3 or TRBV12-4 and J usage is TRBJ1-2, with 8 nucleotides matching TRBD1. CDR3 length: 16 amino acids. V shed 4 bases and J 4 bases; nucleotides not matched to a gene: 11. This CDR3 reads CASSYRRQGYSYGYTF. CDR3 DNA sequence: TGTGCCAGCAGTTACAGACGACAGGGGTATAGCTATGGCTACACCTTC.

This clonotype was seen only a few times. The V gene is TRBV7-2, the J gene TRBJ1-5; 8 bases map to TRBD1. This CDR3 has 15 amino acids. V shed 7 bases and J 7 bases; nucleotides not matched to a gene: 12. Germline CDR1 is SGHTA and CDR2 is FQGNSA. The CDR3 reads CASNPQGAGWQPQHF. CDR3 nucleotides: TGTGCCAGCAACCCTCAGGGGGCTGGATGGCAGCCCCAGCATTTT. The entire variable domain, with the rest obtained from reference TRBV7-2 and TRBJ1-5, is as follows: GAGVSQSPSNKVTEKGKDVELRCDPISGHTALYWYRQSLGQGLEFLIYFQGNSAPDKSGLPSDRFSAERTGGSVSTLTIQRTQQEDSAVYLCASNPQGAGWQPQHFGDGTRLSIL.

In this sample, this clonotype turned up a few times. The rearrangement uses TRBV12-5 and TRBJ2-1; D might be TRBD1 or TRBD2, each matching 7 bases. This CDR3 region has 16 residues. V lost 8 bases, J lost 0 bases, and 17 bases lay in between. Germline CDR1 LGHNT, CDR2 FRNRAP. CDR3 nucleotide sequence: TGTGCTAGTACGATCAGGGGGAGGGACTCCTACAATGAGCAGTTCTTC. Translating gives CASTIRGRDSYNEQFF.

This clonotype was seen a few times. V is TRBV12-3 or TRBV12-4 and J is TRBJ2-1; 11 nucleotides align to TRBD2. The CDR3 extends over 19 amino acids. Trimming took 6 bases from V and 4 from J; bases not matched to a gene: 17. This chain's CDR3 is CASSPRRLAGGPIYNEQFF. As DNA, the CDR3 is TGTGCCAGCAGCCCGCGTAGGTTAGCGGGAGGGCCCATATACAATGAGCAGTTCTTC.

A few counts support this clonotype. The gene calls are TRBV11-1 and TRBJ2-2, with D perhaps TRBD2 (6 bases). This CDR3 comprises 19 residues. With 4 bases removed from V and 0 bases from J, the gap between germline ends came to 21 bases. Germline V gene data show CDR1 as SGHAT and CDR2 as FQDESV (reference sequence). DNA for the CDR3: TGTGCCAGCAGCTCCTTCGCCGCGACTAGACAGACGAACACCGGGGAGCTGTTTTTT. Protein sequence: CASSSFAATRQTNTGELFF.

For the CDR3, the DNA is TGCAGTGCTAGAGAGGACAGGCTTTCAACTGGAAACACCATATATTTT. Protein: CSAREDRLSTGNTIYF. This sequence joins TRBV20-1 and TRBJ1-3, with 7 bases aligning to TRBD1. The V segment lost 0 bases and the J segment 2 bases; nucleotides outside the gene matches: 7. Germline loops: CDR1 DFQATT, CDR2 SNEGSKA (reference sequence). CDR3 size: 16 residues.

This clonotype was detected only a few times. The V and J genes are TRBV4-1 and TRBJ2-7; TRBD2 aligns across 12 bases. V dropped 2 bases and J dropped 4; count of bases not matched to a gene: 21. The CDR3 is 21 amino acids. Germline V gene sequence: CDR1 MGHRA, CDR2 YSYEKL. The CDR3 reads CASSQSYPGLAGLTPLYEQYV. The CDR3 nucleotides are TGCGCCAGCAGCCAAAGCTACCCAGGACTAGCGGGACTCACCCCACTTTACGAGCAGTACGTC.

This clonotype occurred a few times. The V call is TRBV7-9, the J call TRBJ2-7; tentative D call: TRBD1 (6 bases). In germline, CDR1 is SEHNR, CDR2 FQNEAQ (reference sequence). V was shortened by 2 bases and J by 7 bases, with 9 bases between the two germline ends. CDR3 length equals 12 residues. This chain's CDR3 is CASSLTGKEQYF. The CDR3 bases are TGTGCCAGCAGCTTAACAGGGAAGGAGCAGTACTTC.

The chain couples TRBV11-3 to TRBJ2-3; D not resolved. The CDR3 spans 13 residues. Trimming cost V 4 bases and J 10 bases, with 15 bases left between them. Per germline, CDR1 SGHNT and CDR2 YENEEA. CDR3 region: CASSSRTGGPQYF. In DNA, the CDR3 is TGTGCCAGCAGCTCGCGGACGGGTGGACCGCAGTATTTT.

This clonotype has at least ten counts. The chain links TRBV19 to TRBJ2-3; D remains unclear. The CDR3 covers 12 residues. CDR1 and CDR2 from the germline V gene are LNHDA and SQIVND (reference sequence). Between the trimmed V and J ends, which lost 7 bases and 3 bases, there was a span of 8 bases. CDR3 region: CASKGWTDTQYF. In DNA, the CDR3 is TGTGCCAGTAAAGGGTGGACAGATACGCAGTATTTT. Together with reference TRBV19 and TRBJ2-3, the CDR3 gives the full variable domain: DGGITQSPKYLFRKEGQNVTLSCEQNLNHDAMYWYRQDPGQGLRLIYYSQIVNDFQKGDIAEGYSVSREKKESFPLTVTSAQKNPTAFYLCASKGWTDTQYFGPGTRLTVL.